One and the same sample provided the 4 T cell receptor beta chains below, sequenced in a study of cytomegalovirus exposure and HLA in healthy donors. Sequenced by immunoSEQ multiplex PCR; TCRdb stores in-frame clones only, minus some. The sample has 250,000 to 300,000 clones, just over 85% seen once. Sequenced material: PBMCs. These receptors were collected from a woman in her late teens or twenties in good health and CMV-seronegative.

The rearrangement joins TRBV5-6 to TRBJ1-2; TRBD1 might be the D (5 bases). The V and J ends lost 1 base and 4 bases respectively, with 11 bases between them. The CDR3 loop spans 14 amino acids. Per the germline V gene, CDR1 is SGHDT and CDR2 is YYEEEE. The CDR3 sequence is CASSLQGGGYGYTF. The CDR3 nucleotides are TGTGCCAGCAGCTTGCAGGGAGGTGGCTATGGCTACACCTTC.

V is TRBV6-1 and J is TRBJ2-7; perhaps TRBD2 as D (5 bases). With 2 bases removed from V and 3 bases from J, the gap between germline ends came to 8 bases. The CDR3 spans 13 residues. Germline CDR1 and CDR2: MNHNS and SASEGT. The CDR3 sequence is CASSESEGYEQYF. CDR3 bases: TGTGCCAGCAGTGAAAGCGAGGGCTACGAGCAGTACTTC.

A single count supports this clone. The CDR3 DNA reads TGTGCCTGGAATGGGGTAGAGGGCGGGGAGCTGTTTTTT. Amino acid sequence: CAWNGVEGGELFF. The chain employs TRBV30 and TRBJ2-2; tentative D call: TRBD2 (5 bases). V dropped 4 bases and J dropped 7 bases, with 13 bases sitting between them. Germline-derived CDR1 and CDR2 are GTSNPN and SVGIG (reference sequence). This CDR3 spans 13 amino acids.

The V gene is TRBV2, the J gene TRBJ2-3, with D tentatively TRBD2 (5 bases). This CDR3 contains 14 residues. Germline V CDR1 and CDR2: SNHLY, FYNNEI. The ends were cut back, 7 bases at V and 1 base at J, with 12 bases in the middle. CDR3 in DNA: TGTGCCAGCACCCCTGTCGGGGGCACAGATACGCAGTATTTT. Protein sequence: CASTPVGGTDTQYF.